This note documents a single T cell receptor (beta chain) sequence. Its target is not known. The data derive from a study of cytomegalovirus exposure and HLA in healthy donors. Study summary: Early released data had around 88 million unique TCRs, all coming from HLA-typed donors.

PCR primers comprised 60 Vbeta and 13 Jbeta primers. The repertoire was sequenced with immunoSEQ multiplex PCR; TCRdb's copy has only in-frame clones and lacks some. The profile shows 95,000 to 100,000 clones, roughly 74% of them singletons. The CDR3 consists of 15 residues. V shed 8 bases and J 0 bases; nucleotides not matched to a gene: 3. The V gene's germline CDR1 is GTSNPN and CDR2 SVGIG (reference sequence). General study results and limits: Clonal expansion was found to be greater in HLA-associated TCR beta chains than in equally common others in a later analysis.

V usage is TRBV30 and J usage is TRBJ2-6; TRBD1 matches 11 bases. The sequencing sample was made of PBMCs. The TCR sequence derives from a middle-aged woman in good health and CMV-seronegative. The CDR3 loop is CAGDRGGSGANVLTF. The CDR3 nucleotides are TGTGCCGGGGACAGGGGGGGCTCTGGGGCCAACGTCCTGACTTTC. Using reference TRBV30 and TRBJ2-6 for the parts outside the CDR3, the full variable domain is SQTIHQWPATLVQPVGSPLSLECTVEGTSNPNLYWYRQAAGRGLQLLFYSVGIGQISSEVPQNLSASRPQDRQFILSSKKLLLSDSGFYLCAGDRGGSGANVLTFGAGSRLTVL.